Below, one T cell receptor (beta chain) is given with its context. Its antigen remains unidentified. Assay used: immunoSEQ multiplex PCR; TCRdb lists only in-frame clones, some missing. The sample lists 2 million to 2.5 million clones, approximately 94% occurring once. The sample is drawn from a study of shared clonotypes between healthy human individuals. Study-level information: For every donor, three CD4 naive, three CD4 memory, two CD8 naive and one CD8 memory plates were used.

Germline V gene data show CDR1 as GTSNPN and CDR2 as SVGIG (reference sequence). The CDR3 spans 14 residues. Trimming took off 3 bases at V and 5 bases at J, with 14 bases between the two ends. Study-wide results and limits: Larger richness was generally estimated for naive than memory subsets.

Sequencing input: naive CD4+ T cells sorted from blood. Subset here: CD45RA+ positively selected. The TCR sequence derives from a man between 18 and 35 years old in good health. The chain links TRBV30 to TRBJ2-1, with D uncertain. CDR3 sequence (DNA): TGTGCCTGGAGCCCCCGGCGGAGAAACAATGAGCAGTTCTTC. This encodes CAWSPRRRNNEQFF. Filled out from reference TRBV30 and TRBJ2-1, the complete variable domain reads SQTIHQWPATLVQPVGSPLSLECTVEGTSNPNLYWYRQAAGRGLQLLFYSVGIGQISSEVPQNLSASRPQDRQFILSSKKLLLSDSGFYLCAWSPRRRNNEQFFGPGTRLTVL.